Below, 5 T cell receptor beta chains from the same sample are listed, as sequenced in a study of human T cells and chemical hapten exposure (dated by TCRdb to about 2021). Taken with the paper, the label for time point translates to: pre-sensitization, week 0. Explained via the paper, the treatment or condition label denotes: therapeutic diphenylcyclopropenone sensitization with weekly scalp DPC. Library creation used RACE. Data came from a NextSeq 500. TCRdb's own reprocessing of the public reads used fastp at Q25 and MiXCR and kept productive beta chains. Records with the same CDR3 protein are collapsed into one entry carrying the most frequent genes and DNA. The sample data list about 380,000 distinct CDR3 sequences, and approximately 5.1% of these were observed just once. In total, the top ten clones hold just over 2.5% of the sample. Material: whole blood, obtained in connection with sensitization to the hapten diphenylcyclopropenone (DPC). The receptors stem from a woman aged 50 to 65 with alopecia areata. Some clones in this sample may be carry-over from other donors' samples.

This clonotype appeared a few times. This sequence joins TRBV27 and TRBJ1-1, with 7 bases identical to TRBD1. This CDR3 has 16 residues. From germline, CDR1 is MNHEY and CDR2 SMNVEV (reference sequence). Trimming took 1 base from V and 3 from J; bases not matched to a gene: 8. CDR3 coding DNA: TGTGCCAGCAGTTTATTCCCAAGGGGGCCGGACACTGAAGCTTTCTTT. This sequence encodes CASSLFPRGPDTEAFF.

Ten or more counts support this clonotype. The rearrangement joins TRBV20-1 to TRBJ2-3; maybe TRBD2 (6 bases). Trimming removed 4 bases at V and 6 bases at J, with 17 bases between. Per the germline V gene, CDR1 is DFQATT and CDR2 is SNEGSKA (reference sequence). There are 14 residues in the CDR3. Here the CDR3 reads CSATGTLGADTQYF. The CDR3 nucleotides are TGCAGTGCTACCGGGACTCTCGGCGCGGATACGCAGTATTTT.

This clonotype was detected ten times or more. The chain is built from TRBV20-1 and TRBJ2-1, with TRBD1 identical over 10 bases. The CDR3 extends over 15 amino acids. Trimming removed 1 base from V and 0 bases from J; junction bases left unmatched: 0. CDR1 is DFQATT, CDR2 SNEGSKA, per germline (reference sequence). CDR3 amino acids: CSARGQGASYNEQFF. The CDR3 nucleotides read TGCAGTGCTAGAGGACAGGGGGCCTCCTACAATGAGCAGTTCTTC.

This clonotype was picked up a small number of times. The gene calls are TRBV20-1 and TRBJ1-5; possible D gene TRBD1, 5 bases. CDR3 length: 16 residues. V was trimmed by 0 bases and J by 3 bases, leaving 15 bases between them. Germline assignment: CDR1 DFQATT and CDR2 SNEGSKA (reference sequence). The chain's CDR3 is CSAREEGSRPNQPQHF. DNA of the CDR3: TGCAGTGCTAGAGAGGAGGGGTCTAGACCCAATCAGCCCCAGCATTTT.

This clonotype was seen more than once but under ten times. CDR3 loop: CASSRGLSYNEQFF. The CDR3, as DNA: TGTGCCAGCAGTAGGGGGTTGTCCTACAATGAGCAGTTCTTC. The chain is built from TRBV6-2 or TRBV6-3 and TRBJ2-1; perhaps TRBD1 as D (6 bases). The CDR3 length is 14 residues. Trimming stripped 5 bases from V and 1 base from J, with 9 bases between. In germline, CDR1 is MNHEY, CDR2 SVGEGT.